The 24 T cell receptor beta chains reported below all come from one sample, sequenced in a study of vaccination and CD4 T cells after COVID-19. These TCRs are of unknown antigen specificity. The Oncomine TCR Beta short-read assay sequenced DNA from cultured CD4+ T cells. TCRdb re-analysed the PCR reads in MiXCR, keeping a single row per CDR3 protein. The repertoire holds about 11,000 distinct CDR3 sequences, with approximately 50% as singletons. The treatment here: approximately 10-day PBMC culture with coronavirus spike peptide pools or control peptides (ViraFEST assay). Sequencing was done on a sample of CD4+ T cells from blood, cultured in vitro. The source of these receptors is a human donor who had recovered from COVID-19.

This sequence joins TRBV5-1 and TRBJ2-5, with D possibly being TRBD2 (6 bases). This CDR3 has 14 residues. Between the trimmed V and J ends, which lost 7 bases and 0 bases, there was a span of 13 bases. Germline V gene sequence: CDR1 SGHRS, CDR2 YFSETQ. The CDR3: CASSRTTNQETQYF. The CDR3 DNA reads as TGCGCCAGCTCCCGGACTACAAACCAAGAGACCCAGTACTTC.

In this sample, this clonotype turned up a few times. CDR3 sequence (DNA): TGTGCCAGCAGCTTAGGCGCGAACACTGAAGCTTTCTTT. This encodes CASSLGANTEAFF. The gene calls are TRBV7-6 and TRBJ1-1; D unclear. The CDR3 consists of 13 residues. The V end was cut by 1 base, the J end by 1 base, with 4 bases between. Per the germline V gene, CDR1 is SGHVS and CDR2 is FNYEAQ.

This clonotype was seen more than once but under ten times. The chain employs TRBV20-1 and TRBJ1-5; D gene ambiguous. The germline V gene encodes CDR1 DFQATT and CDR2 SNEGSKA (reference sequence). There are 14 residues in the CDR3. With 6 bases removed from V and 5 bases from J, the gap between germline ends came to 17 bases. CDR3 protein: CSAQASGQYQPQHF. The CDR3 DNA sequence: TGCAGTGCCCAAGCCTCGGGTCAATATCAGCCCCAGCATTTT.

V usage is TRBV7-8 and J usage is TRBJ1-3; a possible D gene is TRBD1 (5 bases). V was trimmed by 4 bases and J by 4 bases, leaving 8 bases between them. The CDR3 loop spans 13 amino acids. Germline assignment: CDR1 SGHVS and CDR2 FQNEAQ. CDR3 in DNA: TGTGCCAGCAGCTCCCGGGGGGGAAACACCATATATTTT. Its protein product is CASSSRGGNTIYF.

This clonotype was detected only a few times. CDR3 sequence reads: CASSSLGQRRTVGYGYTF. CDR3 DNA sequence: TGTGCCAGCAGTTCCCTAGGACAGCGACGAACTGTCGGCTATGGCTACACCTTC. The chain couples TRBV27 to TRBJ1-2; possible D gene TRBD1, 6 bases. V was shortened by 4 bases and J by 4 bases, with 25 bases between the two germline ends. The CDR3 sequence is 18 residues long. Germline CDR1 MNHEY, CDR2 SMNVEV (reference sequence).

DNA of the CDR3: TGTGCCAGCAAGACCGGCAGCGGCTTAAACAATGAGCAGTTCTTC. This translates into CASKTGSGLNNEQFF. This chain links TRBV7-2 with TRBJ2-1; maybe TRBD2 (5 bases). CDR3 length: 15 amino acids. V gave up 7 bases and J gave up 5 bases, with 18 bases separating them. Germline V gene sequence: CDR1 SGHTA, CDR2 FQGNSA.

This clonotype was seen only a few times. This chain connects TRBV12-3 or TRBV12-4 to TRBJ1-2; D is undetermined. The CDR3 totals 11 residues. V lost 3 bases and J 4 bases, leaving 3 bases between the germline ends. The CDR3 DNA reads TGTGCCAGCAGTTTCAGCTATGGCTACACCTTC. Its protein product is CASSFSYGYTF.

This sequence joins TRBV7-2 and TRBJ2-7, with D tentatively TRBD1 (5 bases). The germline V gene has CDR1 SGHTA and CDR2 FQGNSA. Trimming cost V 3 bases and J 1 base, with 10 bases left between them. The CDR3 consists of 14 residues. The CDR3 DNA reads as TGTGCCAGCAGCTTTAGGGGCACATCCTACGAGCAGTACTTC. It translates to CASSFRGTSYEQYF.

This CDR3 is CASKPLAGDTGELFF. The CDR3 coding sequence is TGTGCCAGCAAACCACTAGCGGGAGACACCGGGGAGCTGTTTTTT. V usage is TRBV6-2 or TRBV6-3 and J usage is TRBJ2-2; 11 nucleotides agree with TRBD2. Losses at the gene ends were 7 bases for V and 3 bases for J; bases not matched to a gene: 4. The CDR3 contains 15 residues. Germline CDR1 and CDR2: MNHEY and SVGEGT.

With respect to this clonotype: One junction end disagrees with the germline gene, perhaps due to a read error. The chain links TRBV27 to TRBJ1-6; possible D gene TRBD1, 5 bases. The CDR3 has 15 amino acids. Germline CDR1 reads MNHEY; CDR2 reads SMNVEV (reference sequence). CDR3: CASSSVGGGHSPLHF. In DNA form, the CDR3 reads TGTGCCAGTAGTTCAGTAGGTGGGGGTCATTCACCCCTCCACTTT.

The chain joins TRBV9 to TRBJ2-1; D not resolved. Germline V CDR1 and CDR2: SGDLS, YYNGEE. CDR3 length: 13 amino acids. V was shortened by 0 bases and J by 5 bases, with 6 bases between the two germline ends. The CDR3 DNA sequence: TGTGCCAGCAGCGTAGGGTGGGACAATGAGCAGTTCTTC. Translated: CASSVGWDNEQFF.

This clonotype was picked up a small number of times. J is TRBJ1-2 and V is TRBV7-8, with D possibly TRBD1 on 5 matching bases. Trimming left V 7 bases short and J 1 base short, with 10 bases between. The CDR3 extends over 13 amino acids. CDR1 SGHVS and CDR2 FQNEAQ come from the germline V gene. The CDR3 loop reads CASTPTVNYGYTF. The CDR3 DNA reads TGTGCCAGCACCCCGACAGTTAACTATGGCTACACCTTC.

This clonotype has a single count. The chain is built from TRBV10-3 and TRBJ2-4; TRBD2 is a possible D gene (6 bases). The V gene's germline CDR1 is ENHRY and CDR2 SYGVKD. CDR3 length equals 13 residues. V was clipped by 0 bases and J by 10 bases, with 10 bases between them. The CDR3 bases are TGTGCCATCAGTGAGTCAGGTGGGGGGATTCAGTACTTC. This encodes CAISESGGGIQYF.

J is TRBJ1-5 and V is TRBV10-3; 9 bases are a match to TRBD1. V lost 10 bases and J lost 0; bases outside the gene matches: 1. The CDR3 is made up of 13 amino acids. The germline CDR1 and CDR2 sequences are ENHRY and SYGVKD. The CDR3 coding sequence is TGTGCCACGACAGGGGGTAGCAATCAGCCCCAGCATTTT. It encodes CATTGGSNQPQHF.

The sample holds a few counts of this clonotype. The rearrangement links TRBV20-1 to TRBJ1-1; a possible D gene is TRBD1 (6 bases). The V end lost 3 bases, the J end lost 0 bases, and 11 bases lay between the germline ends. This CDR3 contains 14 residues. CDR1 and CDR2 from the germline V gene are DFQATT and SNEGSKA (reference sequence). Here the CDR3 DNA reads TGCAGTGCTAGGGGGGGCAGTATGAACACTGAAGCTTTCTTT. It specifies CSARGGSMNTEAFF.

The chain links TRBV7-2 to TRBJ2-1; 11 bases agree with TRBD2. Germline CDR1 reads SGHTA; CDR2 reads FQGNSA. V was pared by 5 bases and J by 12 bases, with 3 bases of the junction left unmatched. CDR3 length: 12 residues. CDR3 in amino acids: CASSDSGRGQFF. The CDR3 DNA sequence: TGTGCCAGCAGCGATAGCGGGAGGGGGCAGTTCTTC. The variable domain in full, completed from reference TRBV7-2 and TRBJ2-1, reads GAGVSQSPSNKVTEKGKDVELRCDPISGHTALYWYRQSLGQGLEFLIYFQGNSAPDKSGLPSDRFSAERTGGSVSTLTIQRTQQEDSAVYLCASSDSGRGQFFGPGTRLTVL.

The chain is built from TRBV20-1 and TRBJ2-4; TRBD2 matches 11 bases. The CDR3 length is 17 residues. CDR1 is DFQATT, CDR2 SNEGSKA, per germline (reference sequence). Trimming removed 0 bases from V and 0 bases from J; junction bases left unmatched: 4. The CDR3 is CSAREGGTSGAKNIQYF. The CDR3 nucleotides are TGCAGTGCTAGAGAGGGGGGGACTAGCGGAGCCAAAAACATTCAGTACTTC.

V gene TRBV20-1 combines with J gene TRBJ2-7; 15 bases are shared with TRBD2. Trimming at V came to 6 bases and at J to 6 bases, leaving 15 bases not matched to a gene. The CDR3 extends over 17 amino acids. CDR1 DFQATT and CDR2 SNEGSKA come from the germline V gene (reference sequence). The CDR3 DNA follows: TGCAGTGCAAACCAAGAGGGACTAGCGGGAGGACTGGGCGAGCAGTACTTC. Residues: CSANQEGLAGGLGEQYF.

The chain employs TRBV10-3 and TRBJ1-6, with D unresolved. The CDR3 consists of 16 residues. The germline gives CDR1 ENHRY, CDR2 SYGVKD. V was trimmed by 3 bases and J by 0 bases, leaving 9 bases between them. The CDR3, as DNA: TGTGCCATCAGTGACAGTCGGAGCTCCTATAATTCACCCCTCCACTTT. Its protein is CAISDSRSSYNSPLHF.

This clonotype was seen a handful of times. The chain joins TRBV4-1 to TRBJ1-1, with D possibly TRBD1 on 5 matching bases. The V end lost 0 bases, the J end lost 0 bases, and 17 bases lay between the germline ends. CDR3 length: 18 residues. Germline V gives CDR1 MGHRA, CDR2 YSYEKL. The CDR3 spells CASSQEGAGPFLNTEAFF. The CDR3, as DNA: TGCGCCAGCAGCCAAGAAGGGGCAGGGCCCTTCCTGAACACTGAAGCTTTCTTT.

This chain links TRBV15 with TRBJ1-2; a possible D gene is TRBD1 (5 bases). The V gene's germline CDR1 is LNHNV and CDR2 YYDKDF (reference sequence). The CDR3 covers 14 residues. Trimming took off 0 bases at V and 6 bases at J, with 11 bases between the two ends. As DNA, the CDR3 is TGTGCCACCAGCAGAGATTTAGGAGGGGATGGCTACACCTTC. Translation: CATSRDLGGDGYTF. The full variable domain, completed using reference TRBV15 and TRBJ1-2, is DAMVIQNPRYQVTQFGKPVTLSCSQTLNHNVMYWYQQKSSQAPKLLFHYYDKDFNNEADTPDNFQSRRPNTSFCFLDIRSPGLGDTAMYLCATSRDLGGDGYTFGSGTRLTVV.

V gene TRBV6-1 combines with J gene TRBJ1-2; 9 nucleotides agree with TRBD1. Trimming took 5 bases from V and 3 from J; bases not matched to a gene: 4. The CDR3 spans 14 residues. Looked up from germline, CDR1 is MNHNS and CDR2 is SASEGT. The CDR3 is CASSTRDRDYGYTF. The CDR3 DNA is TGTGCCAGCAGTACACGGGACAGGGACTATGGCTACACCTTC.

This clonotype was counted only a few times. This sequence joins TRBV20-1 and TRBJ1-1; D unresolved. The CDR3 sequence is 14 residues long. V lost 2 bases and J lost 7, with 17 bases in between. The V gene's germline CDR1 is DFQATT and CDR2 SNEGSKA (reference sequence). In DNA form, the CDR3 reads TGCAGTGCTAGACTCTCGACGGGTAGCATTGAAGCTTTCTTT. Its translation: CSARLSTGSIEAFF.

The CDR3 nucleotides are TGTGCCGGGCCCCTTGCGGGGGTATATGGCTACACCTTC. Translated: CAGPLAGVYGYTF. J is TRBJ1-2 and V is TRBV6-1; tentatively, D is TRBD1 (5 bases). The CDR3 spans 13 residues. The V and J ends lost 11 bases and 5 bases respectively, with 18 bases between them. Germline V gives CDR1 MNHNS, CDR2 SASEGT.